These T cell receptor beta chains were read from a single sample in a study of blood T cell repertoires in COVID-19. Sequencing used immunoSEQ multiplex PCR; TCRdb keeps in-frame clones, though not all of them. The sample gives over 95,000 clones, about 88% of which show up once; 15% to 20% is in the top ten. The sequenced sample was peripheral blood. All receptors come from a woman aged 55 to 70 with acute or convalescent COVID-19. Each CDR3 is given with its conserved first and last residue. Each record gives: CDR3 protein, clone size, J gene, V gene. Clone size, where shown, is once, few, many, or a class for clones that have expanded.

CASSALVGAYEQYF	.	TRBJ2-7	TRBV19
CASSLAAQDEAFF	once	TRBJ1-1	TRBV5-1
CASSLTLVGNQPQHF	.	TRBJ1-5	TRBV28
CASSTVLAGGTNEQFF	.	TRBJ2-1	TRBV7-6
CASSVQGQFNQPQHF	.	TRBJ1-5	TRBV7-2
CASSLEGQGTDTQYF	.	TRBJ2-3	TRBV5-1
CASIPGAQETQYF	.	TRBJ2-5	TRBV6-5
CSASLSGVSYTEAFF	.	TRBJ1-1	TRBV20-1
CASSYSRQGVYGYTF	.	TRBJ1-2	TRBV6-5
CASTPPRNTEAFF	.	TRBJ1-1	TRBV28
CASSPSTGGQPQHF	.	TRBJ1-5	TRBV27
CASSLAVAGNTIYF	.	TRBJ1-3	TRBV5-1
CASSQTPGGISEKLFF	.	TRBJ1-4	TRBV3-1/TRBV3-2
CASSPPEDSLKKLYEQYF	.	TRBJ2-7	TRBV27